A selection of T cell receptor beta chains follows, all from one sample in a study of blood T cells in healthy people across ages. In TCRdb, the 5' RACE reads were re-called with MiXCR into one record per CDR3 protein. The data show some 1.7 million distinct CDR3 sequences, approximately 28% seen once. The sequenced sample consisted of blood. The receptors stem from a woman between 25 and 40 years old in good health. The CDR3 runs from the conserved cysteine through the conserved F or W. The D gene is left open where the match is weak. The size entry is marked missing in some rows and otherwise reads once, few, many or a size class.

V: TRBV7-2; D: TRBD1; size: once; J: TRBJ2-1; DNA: TGTGCCAGCAGCTTAGAACAGGGGGCGGCCCTGAATGAGCAGTTCTTC; CDR3: CASSLEQGAALNEQFF
V: TRBV20-1; D: NA; size: few; J: TRBJ2-5; DNA: TGCAGTGCTAGAGATCAACCGAAGACCCAGTACTTC; CDR3: CSARDQPKTQYF
V: TRBV5-1; D: TRBD2; size: NA; J: TRBJ2-3; DNA: TGCGCCAGCGAGGCGGGGGAGGGAAGCACAGATACGCAGTATTTT; CDR3: CASEAGEGSTDTQYF
V: TRBV7-2; D: TRBD2; size: NA; J: TRBJ2-2; DNA: TGTGCCAGCAGCTTGATCCTAGCGGGAGGCCCGAACACCGGGGAGCTGTTTTTT; CDR3: CASSLILAGGPNTGELFF
V: TRBV2; D: NA; size: NA; J: TRBJ2-3; DNA: TGTGCCAACAGTGAAAGCCAGTTGAAAGTCAGGAGGGCGCAGTATTTT; CDR3: CANSESQLKVRRAQYF
V: TRBV2; D: NA; size: once; J: TRBJ2-2; DNA: TGTGCCAGCAGTGAAGGCCCCGAGGTGGTAAGAAGGGCCGGGGAGCTGTTTTTT; CDR3: CASSEGPEVVRRAGELFF
V: TRBV12-3/TRBV12-4; D: NA; size: NA; J: TRBJ2-7; DNA: TGTGCCAGCAGTTCACAGGGACTGGGGCGCGAGCAGTACTTC; CDR3: CASSSQGLGREQYF
V: TRBV20-1; D: TRBD1; size: few; J: TRBJ1-2; DNA: TGCAGTCCCTGGACAGGGGCGGTCTATGGCTACACCTTC; CDR3: CSPWTGAVYGYTF
V: TRBV5-1; D: NA; size: NA; J: TRBJ2-1; DNA: TGCGCCAGCAGCTTAGGGGAAGCCTTCTACAATGAGCAGGTCTTC; CDR3: CASSLGEAFYNEQVF
V: TRBV5-1; D: NA; size: many; J: TRBJ2-1; DNA: TGCGCCAGCAGCAGGGGCAGGAGATCCTACAATGAGCAGTTCTTC; CDR3: CASSRGRRSYNEQFF
V: TRBV18; D: NA; size: NA; J: TRBJ1-5; DNA: TGTGCCTCATACAGGGAGAATCAGCCCCAGCATTTT; CDR3: CASYRENQPQHF
V: TRBV29-1; D: NA; size: once; J: TRBJ2-3; DNA: TGCAACGTTGAGAGGCACATTAGCACAGATACGCAGTATTTT; CDR3: CNVERHISTDTQYF
V: TRBV5-6; D: NA; size: NA; J: TRBJ2-7; DNA: TGTGCCAGCAGCTTACCCTCCCGACCATTGGACGAGCGGTACTTC; CDR3: CASSLPSRPLDERYF
V: TRBV7-2; D: NA; size: NA; J: TRBJ1-1; DNA: TGTGCCAGCAGCCAACGACAGGTCAGGGGCACTGAAGCTTTCTTT; CDR3: CASSQRQVRGTEAFF
V: TRBV6-2/TRBV6-3; D: TRBD2; size: NA; J: TRBJ2-7; DNA: TGTGCCACCAGCGGGGGGGCCACCGAGCAGTACTTC; CDR3: CATSGGATEQYF
V: TRBV20-1; D: TRBD1; size: few; J: TRBJ1-2; DNA: TGCAGTGCCAGGGACAGACCTAACTATGGCTACACCTTC; CDR3: CSARDRPNYGYTF
V: TRBV6-2/TRBV6-3; D: TRBD1; size: many; J: TRBJ2-7; DNA: TGTGCCAGCAGCGCACCCGGACAGGCCCTCTACGAGCAGTACTTC; CDR3: CASSAPGQALYEQYF
V: TRBV7-3; D: NA; size: few; J: TRBJ2-2; DNA: TGTGCCAGCAGCTTACAATCGGGACAGAACACCGGGGAGCTGTTTTTT; CDR3: CASSLQSGQNTGELFF
V: TRBV14; D: NA; size: NA; J: TRBJ2-3; DNA: TGTGCCAGCGACCGACAAACATCCCCTCTCACAGATACGCAGTATTTT; CDR3: CASDRQTSPLTDTQYF